The clone carrying this T cell receptor beta chain showed up just a few times. Antigen: not known. The V end was cut by 5 bases, the J end by 9 bases, with 38 bases between. Germline values: CDR1 SGHTA, CDR2 FQGTGA. This CDR3 is built from 21 residues. With constant-segment primers, 5'RACE yielded cDNA libraries of TCR alpha and TCR beta that carried sample barcodes and UMIs. TCRdb re-analysed the 5' RACE reads in MiXCR, keeping a single row per CDR3 protein. The table has 140,000 to 150,000 distinct CDR3 sequences, approximately 26% seen once. The source of the sample is a study of T-cell memory formation after mild COVID-19. Findings and limits, study-wide: The appearance of some responding clones in pre-infection memory suggested that cross-reactive memory joined. The CD4+ clones that contracted clustered mainly within CM and EM, and the CD8+ clones concentrated in EMRA.

The source of this sequence is an adult woman who had mild COVID-19 (a few samples of this study predate the infection). Cell type and time point are not known. The rearrangement joins TRBV7-3 to TRBJ2-1; TRBD2 might be the D (6 bases). Sequences were obtained from PBMCs or a T cell subset sorted from them (not recorded which). Written as DNA, the CDR3 is TGTGCCAGCAGCCGCCCTCCTCCCCCGGACAAGGATCTTAGAGGCGGGATTGAGCAGTTCTTC. The encoded protein is CASSRPPPPDKDLRGGIEQFF. The full variable domain, rest sourced from reference TRBV7-3 and TRBJ2-1, is GAGVSQTPSNKVTEKGKYVELRCDPISGHTALYWYRQSLGQGPEFLIYFQGTGAADDSGLPNDRFFAVRPEGSVSTLKIQRTERGDSAVYLCASSRPPPPDKDLRGGIEQFFGPGTRLTVL.